The 28 T cell receptor beta chains below were found in one sample sequenced in a study of cytomegalovirus exposure and HLA in healthy donors. Only in-frame clones appear in the TCRdb table, and some are missing; sequencing was by immunoSEQ multiplex PCR. Of around 250,000 clones listed, roughly 89% are singletons. Sample: PBMCs. Receptors originate from a young woman in good health and CMV-seronegative.

The V gene is TRBV7-9, the J gene TRBJ1-1; D is possibly TRBD1 (5 bases). V was trimmed by 5 bases and J by 0 bases, leaving 13 bases between them. The CDR3 consists of 15 residues. The germline V gene encodes CDR1 SEHNR and CDR2 FQNEAQ (reference sequence). CDR3 nucleotides: TGTGCCAGCAGCCAGGCGGCAGGGATGAACACTGAAGCTTTCTTT. Translating gives CASSQAAGMNTEAFF.

The CDR3 coding sequence is TGTGCCAGCGCCCCCGGGGTCGGGCAGCCCCAGCATTTT. Translated, it gives CASAPGVGQPQHF. The genes are TRBV7-9 and TRBJ1-5; no clear D. Trimming removed 8 bases at V and 7 bases at J, with 15 bases between. The CDR3 extends over 13 amino acids. Germline CDR1 reads SEHNR; CDR2 reads FQNEAQ (reference sequence).

This clone was counted once. This chain connects TRBV6-1 to TRBJ1-5, with D perhaps matching TRBD1 (5 bases). Looked up from germline, CDR1 is MNHNS and CDR2 is SASEGT. V was clipped by 0 bases and J by 9 bases, with 9 bases between them. There are 13 residues in the CDR3. The CDR3 region has the DNA TGTGCCAGCAGTGAAGCTAACGGGGGGCCCCAGCATTTT. This codes for CASSEANGGPQHF.

This clone was recorded once. The rearrangement joins TRBV11-2 to TRBJ2-7; 7 bases agree with TRBD2. After removal of 3 bases from V and 3 bases from J, the junction contained 11 bases not matched to a gene. The germline V gene encodes CDR1 SGHAT and CDR2 FQNNGV. The length of the CDR3 is 16 residues. CDR3: CASSFGEGYFRYEQYF. The DNA for the CDR3 is TGTGCCAGCAGCTTTGGGGAGGGGTATTTTCGCTACGAGCAGTACTTC.

This clone was counted only a few times. The rearrangement uses TRBV16 and TRBJ1-2, with D tentatively TRBD1 (5 bases). Trimming took off 4 bases at V and 4 bases at J, with 19 bases between the two ends. Germline assignment: CDR1 KGHSY and CDR2 FQNENV. The CDR3 consists of 16 residues. Written as DNA, the CDR3 is TGTGCCAGCAGCCCTCCGGAGACAGCGTTTACCTATGGCTACACCTTC. Protein product: CASSPPETAFTYGYTF.

CDR3 nucleotide sequence: TGTGCCAGCAGCTTCGGTGCGGGGGGCGTGGCGAACACCGGGGAGCTGTTTTTT. It specifies CASSFGAGGVANTGELFF. The V gene is TRBV5-4, the J gene TRBJ2-2; 8 bases match TRBD2. This CDR3 comprises 18 residues. Germline V gives CDR1 SGHNT, CDR2 YYREEE (reference sequence). V lost 2 bases and J lost 0; bases outside the gene matches: 9.

The chain couples TRBV28 to TRBJ1-4; 10 bases are shared with TRBD1. CDR3 length: 15 residues. CDR1 is MDHEN, CDR2 SYDVKM, per germline. The J segment lost 7 bases and the V segment lost 5 bases, leaving 7 bases of the junction unmatched. The CDR3 here is CASSLGTGVSEKLFF. CDR3 in DNA: TGTGCCAGCAGTCTAGGGACAGGGGTCAGTGAAAAACTGTTTTTT.

The V call is TRBV30, the J call TRBJ2-7; D ambiguous. The V end was cut by 1 base, the J end by 1 base, with 2 bases between. This CDR3 is built from 11 residues. Germline V lookup: CDR1 GTSNPN, CDR2 SVGIG (reference sequence). The CDR3 DNA is TGTGCCTGGAGTGCGTCCTACGAGCAGTACTTC. Translation gives CAWSASYEQYF. Complete variable domain (other parts from reference TRBV30 and TRBJ2-7): SQTIHQWPATLVQPVGSPLSLECTVEGTSNPNLYWYRQAAGRGLQLLFYSVGIGQISSEVPQNLSASRPQDRQFILSSKKLLLSDSGFYLCAWSASYEQYFGPGTRLTVT.

The rearrangement links TRBV9 to TRBJ1-3; 7 bases fit TRBD1. The CDR3 runs to 19 residues. Germline trimming cut 0 bases from V and 0 bases from J; bases unmatched to any gene: 12. Germline V lookup: CDR1 SGDLS, CDR2 YYNGEE. The CDR3 here is CASSVASQFGTASGNTIYF. The CDR3 DNA is TGTGCCAGCAGCGTAGCCTCTCAATTCGGGACAGCCTCTGGAAACACCATATATTTT.

Details on this clone: Other DNA sequences from this sample encode an identical CDR3 as well. The chain carries TRBV5-6 and TRBJ1-1, with D perhaps TRBD1 (5 bases). The germline CDR1 and CDR2 sequences are SGHDT and YYEEEE. V was pared by 2 bases and J by 1 base, with 6 bases between. There are 13 residues in the CDR3. The CDR3 DNA reads TGTGCCAGCAGCTTTCAGGGGAACACTGAAGCTTTCTTT. Amino acid sequence: CASSFQGNTEAFF.

This clone was seen a handful of times. The J gene is TRBJ1-2, the V gene TRBV6-5, with no clear D. From germline, CDR1 is MNHEY and CDR2 SVGAGI. V dropped 0 bases and J dropped 4 bases, with 9 bases sitting between them. The CDR3 contains 14 residues. This chain's CDR3 is CASSYSSSSYGYTF. The CDR3 region has the DNA TGTGCCAGCAGTTACTCGAGTAGCTCCTATGGCTACACCTTC.

The J gene is TRBJ2-7, the V gene TRBV6-1; 8 bases agree with TRBD1. V shed 8 bases, J shed 3 bases, and the junction held 9 bases outside the gene matches. This CDR3 spans 14 amino acids. Per the germline V gene, CDR1 is MNHNS and CDR2 is SASEGT. The CDR3 spells CASAPGTGNYEQYV. The CDR3 DNA is TGTGCCAGCGCCCCCGGGACAGGTAACTACGAGCAGTACGTC.

The CDR3 here is CASSQGPQGASYNEQFF. CDR3 nucleotide sequence: TGCGCCAGCAGCCAAGGACCGCAGGGGGCCTCCTACAATGAGCAGTTCTTC. The chain employs TRBV4-3 and TRBJ2-1; the match to TRBD1 covers 8 bases. Trimming cost V 1 base and J 0 bases; bases outside gene matches: 5. In germline, CDR1 is LGHNA, CDR2 YSLEER. The CDR3 has 17 residues.

The chain uses TRBV7-8 and TRBJ1-5; TRBD1 matches 8 bases. The CDR3 has 17 residues. J gave up 3 bases and V 0 bases, and 7 bases lay outside the gene matches. CDR1 and CDR2 (germline): SGHVS, FQNEAQ. The CDR3 bases are TGTGCCAGCAGCTTAGCGGCGGGACAGGCCGCCAATCAGCCCCAGCATTTT. Its protein is CASSLAAGQAANQPQHF.

A single count supports this clone. The chain recombines TRBV10-3 with TRBJ2-7; possibly TRBD1 for D (5 bases). From germline, CDR1 is ENHRY and CDR2 SYGVKD. V was trimmed by 5 bases and J by 4 bases, leaving 9 bases between them. The CDR3 is 12 residues long. This chain's CDR3 is CAISQGDYEQYF. CDR3 DNA sequence: TGTGCCATCAGTCAAGGGGATTACGAGCAGTACTTC.

The rearrangement uses TRBV27 and TRBJ1-2; 10 bases are a match to TRBD1. V shed 6 bases, J shed 8 bases, and the junction held 9 bases outside the gene matches. CDR1 and CDR2 from the germline V gene are MNHEY and SMNVEV (reference sequence). The CDR3 is made up of 14 amino acids. The CDR3 sequence: CASRDRGPVGGYTF. DNA for the CDR3: TGTGCCAGCAGAGACAGGGGGCCTGTGGGAGGCTACACCTTC.

The gene calls are TRBV18 and TRBJ2-1, with TRBD2 matching 10 bases. With V trimmed by 2 bases and J by 12 bases, 4 bases remained unmatched. CDR3 length: 13 residues. Germline values: CDR1 KGHSH, CDR2 LQKENI. CDR3 loop: CASSPGTSDWQFF. The CDR3 bases are TGTGCCAGCTCACCAGGGACTAGCGATTGGCAGTTCTTC.

V is TRBV6-5 and J is TRBJ2-7; 9 positions agree with TRBD1. V shed 2 bases, J shed 7 bases, and the junction held 9 bases outside the gene matches. The CDR3 loop spans 15 amino acids. CDR1 and CDR2 from the germline V gene are MNHEY and SVGAGI. The DNA for the CDR3 is TGTGCCAGCAGTTACAGCCCGGGACAGGGTGGTGAGCAGTACTTC. Protein product: CASSYSPGQGGEQYF.

The V call is TRBV30, the J call TRBJ2-6; D call uncertain. CDR3 size: 14 residues. V was clipped by 5 bases and J by 0 bases, with 8 bases between them. Per the germline V gene, CDR1 is GTSNPN and CDR2 is SVGIG (reference sequence). The CDR3, as DNA: TGTGCCTGGGACATGAGCTCTGGGGCCAACGTCCTGACTTTC. This encodes CAWDMSSGANVLTF.

The CDR3 nucleotides read TGTGCCAGCAGCTTAACGAGCCTAGCACTTGGCGAGCAGTACTTC. This encodes CASSLTSLALGEQYF. The chain uses TRBV7-3 and TRBJ2-7, with D perhaps TRBD2 (5 bases). CDR3 length equals 15 residues. Looked up from germline, CDR1 is SGHTA and CDR2 is FQGTGA. With 0 bases removed from V and 6 bases from J, the gap between germline ends came to 15 bases.

The CDR3 protein is CASSPATVNEQFF. The CDR3 nucleotides are TGTGCCAGCTCACCAGCTACAGTCAATGAGCAGTTCTTC. This chain links TRBV18 with TRBJ2-1; D is ambiguous. The V gene's germline CDR1 is KGHSH and CDR2 LQKENI. V was clipped by 2 bases and J by 6 bases, with 8 bases between them. This CDR3 has 13 amino acids.

The chain joins TRBV7-3 to TRBJ2-7; weak D call: TRBD1 (6 bases). This CDR3 spans 15 amino acids. Germline V gene lookup returns CDR1 SGHTA and CDR2 FQGTGA. Trimming shortened V by 3 bases and J by 3 bases, and 15 bases separated the two germline ends. The CDR3 coding sequence is TGTGCCAGCAGCTTTGGACAGCCGGGGATCTACGAGCAGTACTTC. It codes for CASSFGQPGIYEQYF.

V and J are TRBV6-5 and TRBJ1-3; D ambiguous. CDR3 length: 14 residues. CDR1 is MNHEY and CDR2 is SVGAGI in the germline V gene. The ends were cut back, 7 bases at V and 4 bases at J, with 14 bases in the middle. The CDR3 reads CASTTGYRGNTIYF. The CDR3 coding sequence is TGTGCCAGCACCACCGGGTATCGCGGAAACACCATATATTTT.

The chain is built from TRBV28 and TRBJ1-5; D ambiguous. Germline CDR1 is MDHEN and CDR2 is SYDVKM. The CDR3 runs 13 residues. The V and J ends lost 6 bases and 9 bases respectively, with 15 bases between them. CDR3 loop: CASRLSLWSPQHF. DNA of the CDR3: TGTGCCAGCAGACTGAGTTTATGGTCGCCCCAGCATTTT.

The chain combines TRBV5-1 with TRBJ2-2; 7 positions agree with TRBD1. From germline, CDR1 is SGHRS and CDR2 YFSETQ. V lost 4 bases, J lost 9 bases, and 12 bases stayed unmatched. This CDR3 has 15 amino acids. CDR3 sequence reads: CASSLGQAEGRELFF. The CDR3 DNA reads as TGCGCCAGCAGCCTAGGACAGGCCGAGGGGAGGGAGCTGTTTTTT.

CDR3 residues: CASSAGQGYGYTF. CDR3 DNA: TGTGCCAGCAGTGCCGGACAAGGCTATGGCTACACCTTC. V is TRBV2 and J is TRBJ1-2, with a weak D call TRBD1 (5 bases). The CDR3 loop spans 13 amino acids. The germline V and J ends were trimmed by 4 bases and 4 bases, with 10 bases remaining between them. CDR1 and CDR2 (germline): SNHLY, FYNNEI.

This clone has just one count. The chain is built from TRBV25-1 and TRBJ1-1; D is unresolved. Germline CDR1 is MGHDK and CDR2 is SYGVNS. This CDR3 has 12 residues. Trimming pared 2 bases from V and 6 bases from J, leaving 7 bases between. The chain's CDR3 is CASSENSPEAFF. DNA for the CDR3: TGTGCCAGCAGTGAAAACAGCCCTGAAGCTTTCTTT. Together with reference TRBV25-1 and TRBJ1-1, the CDR3 gives the full variable domain: EADIYQTPRYLVIGTGKKITLECSQTMGHDKMYWYQQDPGMELHLIHYSYGVNSTEKGDLSSESTVSRIRTEHFPLTLESARPSHTSQYLCASSENSPEAFFGQGTRLTVV.

The chain carries TRBV4-1 and TRBJ1-3; D gene ambiguous. This CDR3 is built from 12 residues. V lost 9 bases to trimming and J lost 0 bases, with 6 bases between them. Germline V gene data show CDR1 as MGHRA and CDR2 as YSYEKL. CDR3 residues: CASTGSGNTIYF. CDR3 coding DNA: TGCGCCAGTACCGGCTCTGGAAACACCATATATTTT.